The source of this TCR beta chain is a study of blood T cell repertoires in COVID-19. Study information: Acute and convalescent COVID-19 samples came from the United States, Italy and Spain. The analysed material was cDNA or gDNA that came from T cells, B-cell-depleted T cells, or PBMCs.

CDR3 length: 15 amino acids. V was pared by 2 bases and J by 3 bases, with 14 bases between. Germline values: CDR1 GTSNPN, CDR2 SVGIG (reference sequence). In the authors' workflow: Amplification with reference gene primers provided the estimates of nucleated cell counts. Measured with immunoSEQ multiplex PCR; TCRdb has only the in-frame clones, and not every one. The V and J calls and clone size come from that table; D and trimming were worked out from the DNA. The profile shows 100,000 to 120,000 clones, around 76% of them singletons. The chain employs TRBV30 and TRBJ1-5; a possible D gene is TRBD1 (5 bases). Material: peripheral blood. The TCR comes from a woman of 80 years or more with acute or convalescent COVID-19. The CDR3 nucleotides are TGTGCCTGGAGTATTGAGGGACTGACCAATCAGCCCCAGCATTTT. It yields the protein CAWSIEGLTNQPQHF. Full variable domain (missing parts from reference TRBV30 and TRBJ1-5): SQTIHQWPATLVQPVGSPLSLECTVEGTSNPNLYWYRQAAGRGLQLLFYSVGIGQISSEVPQNLSASRPQDRQFILSSKKLLLSDSGFYLCAWSIEGLTNQPQHFGDGTRLSIL.